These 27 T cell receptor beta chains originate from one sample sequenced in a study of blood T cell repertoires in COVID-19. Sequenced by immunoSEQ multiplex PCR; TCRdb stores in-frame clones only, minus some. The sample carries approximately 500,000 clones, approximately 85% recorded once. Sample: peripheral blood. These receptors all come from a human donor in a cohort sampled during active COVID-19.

The chain's CDR3 is CASSSQPPSGLAGDGNEQYF. Written as DNA, the CDR3 is TGTGCCAGCAGCTCACAGCCACCCTCGGGACTAGCGGGAGATGGTAACGAGCAGTACTTC. V usage is TRBV7-6 and J usage is TRBJ2-7; 14 bases are a match to TRBD2. The germline V gene has CDR1 SGHVS and CDR2 FNYEAQ. V shed 4 bases and J 5 bases; nucleotides not matched to a gene: 19. This CDR3 contains 20 residues.

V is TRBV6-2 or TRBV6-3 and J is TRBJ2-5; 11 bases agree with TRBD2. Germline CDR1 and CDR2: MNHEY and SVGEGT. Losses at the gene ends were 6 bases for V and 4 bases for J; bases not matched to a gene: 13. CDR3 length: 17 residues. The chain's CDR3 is CASSQLELAGVRETQYF. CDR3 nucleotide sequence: TGTGCCAGCAGCCAATTGGAACTAGCGGGAGTGAGAGAGACCCAGTACTTC.

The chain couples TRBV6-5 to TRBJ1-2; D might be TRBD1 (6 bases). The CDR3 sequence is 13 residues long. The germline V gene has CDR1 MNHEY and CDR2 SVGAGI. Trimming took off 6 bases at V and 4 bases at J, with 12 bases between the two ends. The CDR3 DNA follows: TGTGCCAGCAGGTCGGACAGAAGCTATGGCTACACCTTC. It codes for CASRSDRSYGYTF.

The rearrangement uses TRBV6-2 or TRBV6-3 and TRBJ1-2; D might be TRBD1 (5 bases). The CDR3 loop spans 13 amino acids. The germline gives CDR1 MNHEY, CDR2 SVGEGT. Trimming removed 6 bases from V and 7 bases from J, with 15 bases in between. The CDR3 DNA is TGTGCCAGCAGCCCCGGTGGAGGGGCTGGCTACACCTTC. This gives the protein CASSPGGGAGYTF.

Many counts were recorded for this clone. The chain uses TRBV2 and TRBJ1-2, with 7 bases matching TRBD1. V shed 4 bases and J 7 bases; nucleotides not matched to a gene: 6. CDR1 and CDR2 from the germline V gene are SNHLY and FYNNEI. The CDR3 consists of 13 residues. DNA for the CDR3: TGTGCCAGCAGTGTACGACAGGGAGTTGGCTACACCTTC. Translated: CASSVRQGVGYTF.

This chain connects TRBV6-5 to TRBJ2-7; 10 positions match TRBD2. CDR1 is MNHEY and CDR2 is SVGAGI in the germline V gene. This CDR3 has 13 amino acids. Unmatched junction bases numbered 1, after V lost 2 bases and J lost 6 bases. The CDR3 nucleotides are TGTGCCAGCAGTTACAAGCGGGAGGGCGAGCAGTACTTC. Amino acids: CASSYKREGEQYF.

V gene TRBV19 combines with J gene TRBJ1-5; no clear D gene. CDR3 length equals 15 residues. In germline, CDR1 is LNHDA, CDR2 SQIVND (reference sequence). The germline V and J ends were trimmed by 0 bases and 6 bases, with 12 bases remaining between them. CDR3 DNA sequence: TGTGCCAGTAGTATAGAGCGGGGTCTGAGTCAGCCCCAGCATTTT. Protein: CASSIERGLSQPQHF.

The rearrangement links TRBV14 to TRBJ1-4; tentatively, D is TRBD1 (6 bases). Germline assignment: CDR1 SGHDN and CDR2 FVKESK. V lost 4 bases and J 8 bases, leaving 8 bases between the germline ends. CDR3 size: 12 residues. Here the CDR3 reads CASSPDREKLFF. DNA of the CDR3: TGTGCCAGCAGCCCCGACAGGGAAAAACTGTTTTTT. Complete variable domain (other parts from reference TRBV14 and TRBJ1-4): EAGVTQFPSHSVIEKGQTVTLRCDPISGHDNLYWYRRVMGKEIKFLLHFVKESKQDESGMPNNRFLAERTGGTYSTLKVQPAELEDSGVYFCASSPDREKLFFGSGTQLSVL.

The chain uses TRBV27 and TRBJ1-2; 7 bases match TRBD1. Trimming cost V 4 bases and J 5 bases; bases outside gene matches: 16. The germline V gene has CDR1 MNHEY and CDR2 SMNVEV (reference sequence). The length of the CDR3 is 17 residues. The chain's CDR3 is CASSSPSQTGTNYGYTF. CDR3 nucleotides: TGTGCCAGCAGTTCACCCTCCCAGACAGGGACCAATTATGGCTACACCTTC.

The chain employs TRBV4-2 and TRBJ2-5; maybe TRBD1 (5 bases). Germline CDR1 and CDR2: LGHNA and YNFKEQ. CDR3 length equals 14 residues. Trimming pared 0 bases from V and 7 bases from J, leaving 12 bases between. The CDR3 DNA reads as TGTGCCAGCAGCCAAGATCAGGGCGCAAGGACCCAGTACTTC. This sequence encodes CASSQDQGARTQYF.

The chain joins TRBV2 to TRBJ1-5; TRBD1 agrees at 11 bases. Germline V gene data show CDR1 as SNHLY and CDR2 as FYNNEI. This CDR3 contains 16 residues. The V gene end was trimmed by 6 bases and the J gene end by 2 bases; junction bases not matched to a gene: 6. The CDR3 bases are TGTGCCAGCAGGGGGGACAGGGGGTCTGGCAATCAGCCCCAGCATTTT. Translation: CASRGDRGSGNQPQHF.

The CDR3 nucleotides are TGTGCCAGCAGTTACGGGGGACTAGCGAAGGATGAGCAGTTCTTC. Protein product: CASSYGGLAKDEQFF. The chain recombines TRBV6-5 with TRBJ2-1, with 10 bases identical to TRBD2. Trimming cost V 2 bases and J 8 bases; bases outside gene matches: 6. CDR3 size: 15 residues. Per germline, CDR1 MNHEY and CDR2 SVGAGI.

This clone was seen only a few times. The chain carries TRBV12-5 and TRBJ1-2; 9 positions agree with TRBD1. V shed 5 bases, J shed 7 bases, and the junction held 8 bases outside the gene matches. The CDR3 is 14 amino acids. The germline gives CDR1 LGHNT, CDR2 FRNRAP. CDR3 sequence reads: CASGPTTGGSGYTF. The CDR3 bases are TGTGCTAGTGGTCCTACTACAGGGGGCTCTGGCTACACCTTC.

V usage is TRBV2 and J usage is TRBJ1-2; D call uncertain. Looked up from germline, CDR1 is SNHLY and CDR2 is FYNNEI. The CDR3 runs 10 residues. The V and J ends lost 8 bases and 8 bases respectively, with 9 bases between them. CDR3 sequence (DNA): TGTGCCAGCCAAATCTACGGCTACACCTTC. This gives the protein CASQIYGYTF.

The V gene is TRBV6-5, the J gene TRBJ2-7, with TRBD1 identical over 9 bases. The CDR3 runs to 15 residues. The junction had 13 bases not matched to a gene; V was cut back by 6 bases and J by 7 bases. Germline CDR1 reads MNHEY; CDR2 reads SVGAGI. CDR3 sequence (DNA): TGTGCCAGCAGATATAACCGGGACAGGGTTGGGGAGCAGTACTTC. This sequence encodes CASRYNRDRVGEQYF.

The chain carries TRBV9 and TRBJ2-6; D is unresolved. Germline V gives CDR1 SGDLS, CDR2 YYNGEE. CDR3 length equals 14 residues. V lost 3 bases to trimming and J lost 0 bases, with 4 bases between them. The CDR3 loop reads CASSANSGANVLTF. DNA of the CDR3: TGTGCCAGCAGCGCCAACTCTGGGGCCAACGTCCTGACTTTC.

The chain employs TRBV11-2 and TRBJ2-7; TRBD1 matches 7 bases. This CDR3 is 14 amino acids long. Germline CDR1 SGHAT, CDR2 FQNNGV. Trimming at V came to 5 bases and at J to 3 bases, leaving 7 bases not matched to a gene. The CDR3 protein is CASSKGGDYYEQYF. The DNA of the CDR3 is TGTGCCAGCAGCAAAGGGGGCGATTACTACGAGCAGTACTTC.

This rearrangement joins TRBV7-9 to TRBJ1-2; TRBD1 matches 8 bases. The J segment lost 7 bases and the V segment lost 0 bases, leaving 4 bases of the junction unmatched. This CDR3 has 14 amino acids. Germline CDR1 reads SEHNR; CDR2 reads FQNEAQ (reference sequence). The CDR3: CASSLATGAGGYTF. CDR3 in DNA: TGTGCCAGCAGCTTAGCGACAGGGGCGGGTGGCTACACCTTC.

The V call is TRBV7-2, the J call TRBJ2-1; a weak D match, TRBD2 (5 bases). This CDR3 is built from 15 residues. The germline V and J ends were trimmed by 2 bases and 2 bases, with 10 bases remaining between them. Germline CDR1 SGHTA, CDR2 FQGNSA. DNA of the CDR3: TGTGCCAGCAGCTTAAGAGCGGCACCCTACAATGAGCAGTTCTTC. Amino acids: CASSLRAAPYNEQFF.

For the CDR3, the DNA is TGCAGCGTCCAGCCTAGCACCGGCACCAATGAGCAGTTCTTC. Its translation is CSVQPSTGTNEQFF. The gene calls are TRBV29-1 and TRBJ2-1; D might be TRBD2 (5 bases). Per the germline V gene, CDR1 is SQVTM and CDR2 is ANQGSEA. The CDR3 totals 14 residues. V was shortened by 6 bases and J by 6 bases, with 18 bases between the two germline ends.

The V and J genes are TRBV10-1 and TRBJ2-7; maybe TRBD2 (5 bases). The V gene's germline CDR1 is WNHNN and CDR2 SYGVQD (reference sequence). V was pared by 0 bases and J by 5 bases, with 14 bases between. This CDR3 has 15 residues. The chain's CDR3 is CASSESGSLSDEQYF. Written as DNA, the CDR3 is TGCGCCAGCAGTGAGTCGGGGAGCCTCAGCGACGAGCAGTACTTC.

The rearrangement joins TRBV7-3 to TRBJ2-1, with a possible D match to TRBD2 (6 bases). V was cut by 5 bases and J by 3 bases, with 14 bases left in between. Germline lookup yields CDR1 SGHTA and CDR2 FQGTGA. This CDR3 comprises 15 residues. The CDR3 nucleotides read TGTGCCAGCAGCCCCGGGGGTGGTGGCTACAATGAGCAGTTCTTC. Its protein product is CASSPGGGGYNEQFF.

The CDR3 here is CASNSLSGELFF. The CDR3 nucleotides are TGTGCCAGCAATAGTCTTAGCGGGGAGCTGTTTTTT. The gene calls are TRBV28 and TRBJ2-2; D is uncertain. The germline V gene has CDR1 MDHEN and CDR2 SYDVKM. The CDR3 loop spans 12 amino acids. With 7 bases removed from V and 7 bases from J, the gap between germline ends came to 10 bases.

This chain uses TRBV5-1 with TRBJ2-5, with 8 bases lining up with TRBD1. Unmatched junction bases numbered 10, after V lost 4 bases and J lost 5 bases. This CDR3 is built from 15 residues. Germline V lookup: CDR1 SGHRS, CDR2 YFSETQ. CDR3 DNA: TGCGCCAGCAGCCTTTTCCCAGGGGGCGGGGAGACCCAGTACTTC. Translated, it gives CASSLFPGGGETQYF.

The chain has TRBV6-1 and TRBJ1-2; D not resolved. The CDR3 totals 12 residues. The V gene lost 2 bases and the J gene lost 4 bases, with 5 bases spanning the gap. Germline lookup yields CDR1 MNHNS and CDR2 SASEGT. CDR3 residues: CASSELSYGYTF. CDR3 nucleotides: TGTGCCAGCAGTGAACTCAGCTATGGCTACACCTTC.

The CDR3 sequence is CATSRDRDQNTGELFF. The CDR3 DNA sequence: TGTGCCACCAGCAGAGACCGAGATCAAAACACCGGGGAGCTGTTTTTT. The chain links TRBV15 to TRBJ2-2; D gene unclear. This CDR3 comprises 16 residues. V lost 0 bases to trimming and J lost 2 bases, with 10 bases between them. Germline CDR1 and CDR2: LNHNV and YYDKDF (reference sequence).

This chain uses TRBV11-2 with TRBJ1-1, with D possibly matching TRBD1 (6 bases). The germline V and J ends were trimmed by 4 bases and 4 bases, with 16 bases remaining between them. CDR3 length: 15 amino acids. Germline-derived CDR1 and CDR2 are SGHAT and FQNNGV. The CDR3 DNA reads TGTGCCAGCAGCTCAAGGTCAGGGGTGGGCACTGAAGCTTTCTTT. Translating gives CASSSRSGVGTEAFF.